These 30 T cell receptor beta chains were all obtained from the same sample, sequenced in a study of shared clonotypes between healthy human individuals. The assay was immunoSEQ multiplex PCR, and TCRdb's table has in-frame clones only and misses some. The profile shows roughly 2 million clones, around 95% of them singletons. The sequenced sample consisted of naive CD4+ T cells sorted from blood. The sample's subset: CD45RA+ positively selected. The receptors were sampled from a man in his late teens or twenties in good health.

V usage is TRBV6-5 and J usage is TRBJ1-1; D uncertain. Germline loops: CDR1 MNHEY, CDR2 SVGAGI. The CDR3 sequence is 11 residues long. Between the trimmed V and J ends, which lost 6 bases and 4 bases, there was a span of 6 bases. CDR3 residues: CASRWGTEAFF. CDR3 DNA: TGTGCCAGCAGGTGGGGCACTGAAGCTTTCTTT.

This rearrangement joins TRBV18 to TRBJ1-4; tentative D call: TRBD1 (5 bases). The CDR3 sequence is 16 residues long. The ends were cut back, 2 bases at V and 5 bases at J, with 15 bases in the middle. The germline gives CDR1 KGHSH, CDR2 LQKENI. The CDR3 DNA reads as TGTGCCAGCTCACCAAATCAGGGTGTTGGAAATGAAAAACTGTTTTTT. Its translation: CASSPNQGVGNEKLFF.

V and J are TRBV7-3 and TRBJ1-6; the D is unclear. The CDR3 totals 13 residues. With 4 bases removed from V and 8 bases from J, the gap between germline ends came to 9 bases. Germline-derived CDR1 and CDR2 are SGHTA and FQGTGA. This chain's CDR3 is CASSSGGYSPLHF. In nucleotides, the CDR3 is TGTGCCAGCAGCTCCGGAGGGTATTCACCCCTCCACTTT.

The V and J genes are TRBV28 and TRBJ2-7, with 9 positions matching TRBD1. In germline, CDR1 is MDHEN, CDR2 SYDVKM. The CDR3 contains 13 residues. The ends lost 3 bases at V and 7 bases at J; junction bases unmatched: 4. CDR3: CASSFSGTGEQYF. The CDR3 DNA reads as TGTGCCAGCAGTTTCTCCGGGACAGGGGAGCAGTACTTC.

The rearrangement links TRBV7-8 to TRBJ2-3, with D perhaps TRBD2 (5 bases). Trimming took off 5 bases at V and 0 bases at J, with 21 bases between the two ends. Per germline, CDR1 SGHVS and CDR2 FQNEAQ. The CDR3 loop spans 18 amino acids. CDR3 protein: CASSARSSSSTSTDTQYF. CDR3 DNA: TGTGCCAGCAGCGCCAGGTCCTCTAGCAGTACTAGCACAGATACGCAGTATTTT.

This chain joins TRBV4-3 and TRBJ2-3; D is ambiguous. V was trimmed by 5 bases and J by 2 bases, leaving 8 bases between them. This CDR3 contains 13 residues. The germline gives CDR1 LGHNA, CDR2 YSLEER. The CDR3 region has the DNA TGCGCCAGCAGCGACGGAAACACAGATACGCAGTATTTT. This translates into CASSDGNTDTQYF.

The chain employs TRBV5-1 and TRBJ1-2; 10 bases line up with TRBD1. The CDR3 has 12 residues. V lost 4 bases to trimming and J lost 10 bases; unmatched junction nucleotides: 4. Germline V gene data show CDR1 as SGHRS and CDR2 as YFSETQ. CDR3 region: CASSRGQGNYTF. The CDR3 nucleotides read TGCGCCAGCAGCCGGGGACAGGGGAACTACACCTTC.

The CDR3 loop is CASSLEGASDGYTF. Here the CDR3 DNA reads TGCGCCAGCAGCTTGGAGGGCGCTTCGGATGGCTACACCTTC. J is TRBJ1-2 and V is TRBV5-1, with D uncertain. CDR3 length equals 14 residues. Trimming pared 0 bases from V and 6 bases from J, leaving 12 bases between. Germline values: CDR1 SGHRS, CDR2 YFSETQ.

This clone has a single count. The J gene is TRBJ1-1, the V gene TRBV25-1; 7 positions agree with TRBD1. In germline, CDR1 is MGHDK, CDR2 SYGVNS. With V trimmed by 4 bases and J by 4 bases, 3 bases remained unmatched. CDR3 length: 13 residues. CDR3 amino acids: CASSGTGFTEAFF. The CDR3 region has the DNA TGTGCCAGCAGTGGGACAGGTTTCACTGAAGCTTTCTTT.

The DNA for the CDR3 is TGTGCCTGGAGTGATGGGACAGGGACCAATGAGCAGTTCTTC. Encoded protein: CAWSDGTGTNEQFF. This chain links TRBV30 with TRBJ2-1, with 9 bases aligning to TRBD1. V lost 1 base, J lost 6 bases, and 4 bases stayed unmatched. Germline assignment: CDR1 GTSNPN and CDR2 SVGIG (reference sequence). The CDR3 consists of 14 residues.

The rearrangement uses TRBV11-2 and TRBJ2-7, with 8 bases matching TRBD1. The CDR3 has 15 amino acids. Germline V lookup: CDR1 SGHAT, CDR2 FQNNGV. V was pared by 1 base and J by 4 bases, with 6 bases of the junction left unmatched. The CDR3 DNA reads TGTGCCAGCAGCTTAGGACAGGGGATGGCATACGAGCAGTACTTC. Translation gives CASSLGQGMAYEQYF.

The chain recombines TRBV6-1 with TRBJ1-1; the D is unclear. Germline V gene lookup returns CDR1 MNHNS and CDR2 SASEGT. The CDR3 sequence is 14 residues long. The V and J ends lost 5 bases and 4 bases respectively, with 14 bases between them. The CDR3, as DNA: TGTGCCAGCAGTCTCCTCTCTGCCAGCACTGAAGCTTTCTTT. This gives the protein CASSLLSASTEAFF.

The chain couples TRBV11-2 to TRBJ1-5, with D possibly TRBD1 on 6 matching bases. The CDR3 has 16 residues. Trimming shortened V by 5 bases and J by 0 bases, and 14 bases separated the two germline ends. The germline V gene encodes CDR1 SGHAT and CDR2 FQNNGV. The CDR3 DNA follows: TGTGCCAGCAGCCCTCGGACAGATCTTAGCAATCAGCCCCAGCATTTT. It translates to CASSPRTDLSNQPQHF.

The chain links TRBV11-1 to TRBJ2-5; weak D call: TRBD2 (5 bases). Germline CDR1 reads SGHAT; CDR2 reads FQDESV (reference sequence). The CDR3 has 15 amino acids. Trimming removed 1 base at V and 2 bases at J, with 11 bases between. CDR3 protein: CASSLDGNMQETQYF. As DNA, the CDR3 is TGTGCCAGCAGCTTAGACGGGAATATGCAAGAGACCCAGTACTTC. The complete variable domain, with remaining parts taken from reference TRBV11-1 and TRBJ2-5, reads EAEVAQSPRYKITEKSQAVAFWCDPISGHATLYWYRQILGQGPELLVQFQDESVVDDSQLPKDRFSAERLKGVDSTLKIQPAELGDSAMYLCASSLDGNMQETQYFGPGTRLLVL.

The chain uses TRBV7-2 and TRBJ1-6; TRBD1 is a possible D gene (6 bases). Trimming stripped 5 bases from V and 7 bases from J, with 12 bases between. There are 14 residues in the CDR3. Germline values: CDR1 SGHTA, CDR2 FQGNSA. DNA of the CDR3: TGTGCCAGCAGCACCGGGACAAACAATTCACCCCTCCACTTT. Amino acids: CASSTGTNNSPLHF.

This sequence joins TRBV7-2 and TRBJ2-5; 11 bases agree with TRBD2. CDR1 and CDR2 (germline): SGHTA, FQGNSA. This CDR3 has 15 amino acids. The J segment lost 5 bases and the V segment lost 4 bases, leaving 6 bases of the junction unmatched. The CDR3 sequence is CASSWALAGGETQYF. The CDR3, as DNA: TGTGCCAGCAGCTGGGCTTTAGCGGGAGGGGAGACCCAGTACTTC. The full variable domain, completed using reference TRBV7-2 and TRBJ2-5, is GAGVSQSPSNKVTEKGKDVELRCDPISGHTALYWYRQSLGQGLEFLIYFQGNSAPDKSGLPSDRFSAERTGGSVSTLTIQRTQQEDSAVYLCASSWALAGGETQYFGPGTRLLVL.

J is TRBJ2-7 and V is TRBV19; D possibly corresponds to TRBD1 (6 bases). CDR3 length equals 13 residues. CDR1 is LNHDA, CDR2 SQIVND, per germline (reference sequence). Trimming stripped 6 bases from V and 3 bases from J, with 12 bases between. The CDR3 nucleotides are TGTGCCAGTAGCGGAGGACAGCACTACGAGCAGTACTTC. It encodes CASSGGQHYEQYF.

This chain uses TRBV6-1 with TRBJ1-3; possible D gene TRBD1, 5 bases. The CDR3 runs to 15 residues. The V and J ends lost 9 bases and 0 bases respectively, with 15 bases between them. Germline V gene data show CDR1 as MNHNS and CDR2 as SASEGT. The CDR3 nucleotides read TGTGCCAGTCTCAGGGCAGGAAACTCTGGAAACACCATATATTTT. Encoded protein: CASLRAGNSGNTIYF.

V gene TRBV30 combines with J gene TRBJ2-7, with no clear D. V was clipped by 0 bases and J by 4 bases, with 10 bases between them. The germline V gene encodes CDR1 GTSNPN and CDR2 SVGIG (reference sequence). This CDR3 comprises 13 residues. The CDR3 sequence is CAWSVGSRYEQYF. Here the CDR3 DNA reads TGTGCCTGGAGTGTAGGTTCTCGGTACGAGCAGTACTTC. Variable domain in full (rest from reference TRBV30 and TRBJ2-7): SQTIHQWPATLVQPVGSPLSLECTVEGTSNPNLYWYRQAAGRGLQLLFYSVGIGQISSEVPQNLSASRPQDRQFILSSKKLLLSDSGFYLCAWSVGSRYEQYFGPGTRLTVT.

The chain links TRBV6-5 to TRBJ2-2, with D possibly TRBD2 on 5 matching bases. Trimming removed 6 bases from V and 0 bases from J, with 11 bases in between. Germline-derived CDR1 and CDR2 are MNHEY and SVGAGI. The CDR3 length is 15 residues. The CDR3 reads CASSPGLTNTGELFF. DNA of the CDR3: TGTGCCAGCAGCCCAGGACTTACGAACACCGGGGAGCTGTTTTTT.

The CDR3 protein is CASSLGATGLAGGFYEQYF. As DNA, the CDR3 is TGTGCCAGCTCACTCGGAGCGACCGGACTAGCGGGGGGCTTCTACGAGCAGTACTTC. The rearrangement uses TRBV18 and TRBJ2-7; 14 positions agree with TRBD2. Germline V gene lookup returns CDR1 KGHSH and CDR2 LQKENI. V shed 4 bases and J 3 bases; nucleotides not matched to a gene: 14. The CDR3 spans 19 residues. The variable domain in full, with the rest retrieved from reference TRBV18 and TRBJ2-7, is NAGVMQNPRHLVRRRGQEARLRCSPMKGHSHVYWYRQLPEEGLKFMVYLQKENIIDESGMPKERFSAEFPKEGPSILRIQQVVRGDSAAYFCASSLGATGLAGGFYEQYFGPGTRLTVT.

This rearrangement joins TRBV10-2 to TRBJ2-3, with 7 bases identical to TRBD1. This CDR3 contains 16 residues. Germline CDR1 is WSHSY and CDR2 is SAAADI. V was pared by 9 bases and J by 0 bases, with 12 bases of the junction left unmatched. The DNA of the CDR3 is TGCGCCAGTCGACCGAACAGGGGATCTAGCACAGATACGCAGTATTTT. Translating it yields CASRPNRGSSTDTQYF.

The V gene is TRBV28, the J gene TRBJ1-2; possibly TRBD1 for D (6 bases). Trimming removed 10 bases from V and 3 bases from J, with 12 bases in between. CDR3 size: 12 residues. Germline V gene sequence: CDR1 MDHEN, CDR2 SYDVKM. CDR3 amino acids: CAIRAGDYGYTF. In nucleotides, the CDR3 is TGTGCCATCCGAGCAGGGGACTATGGCTACACCTTC.

The chain uses TRBV27 and TRBJ2-7; tentative D call: TRBD2 (5 bases). V was clipped by 7 bases and J by 6 bases, with 16 bases between them. The CDR3 loop spans 13 amino acids. Germline assignment: CDR1 MNHEY and CDR2 SMNVEV (reference sequence). In DNA form, the CDR3 reads TGTGCCAGCAACCTACGGGGAGACCGCGAGCAGTACTTC. Amino acids: CASNLRGDREQYF.

In the case of this clone: This same CDR3 is encoded by further DNA sequences in the sample. The chain uses TRBV5-1 and TRBJ2-3; D perhaps matches TRBD1 (5 bases). V lost 2 bases and J lost 0, with 7 bases in between. Germline-derived CDR1 and CDR2 are SGHRS and YFSETQ. The CDR3 runs to 14 residues. CDR3 amino acids: CASSLGASTDTQYF. The CDR3 coding sequence is TGCGCCAGCAGCTTAGGGGCTAGCACAGATACGCAGTATTTT.

J is TRBJ1-1 and V is TRBV7-9; no definite D call. Trimming stripped 5 bases from V and 11 bases from J, with 9 bases between. Germline CDR1 SEHNR, CDR2 FQNEAQ (reference sequence). The CDR3 has 10 amino acids. CDR3 residues: CASSPLGAFF. Written as DNA, the CDR3 is TGTGCCAGCAGCCCCCTCGGGGCTTTCTTT. The variable domain in full, completed from reference TRBV7-9 and TRBJ1-1, reads DTGVSQNPRHKITKRGQNVTFRCDPISEHNRLYWYRQTLGQGPEFLTYFQNEAQLEKSRLLSDRFSAERPKGSFSTLEIQRTEQGDSAMYLCASSPLGAFFGQGTRLTVV.

This clone was detected only once. The chain employs TRBV30 and TRBJ1-6; possible D gene TRBD1, 5 bases. The V and J ends lost 1 base and 7 bases respectively, with 14 bases between them. The length of the CDR3 is 15 residues. Germline CDR1 reads GTSNPN; CDR2 reads SVGIG (reference sequence). Here the CDR3 DNA reads TGTGCCTGGAGTGCCGGGACGTTATCCAATTCACCCCTCCACTTT. Amino acid sequence: CAWSAGTLSNSPLHF.

V is TRBV5-1 and J is TRBJ2-5, with D tentatively TRBD2 (5 bases). The CDR3 is 14 residues long. Per the germline V gene, CDR1 is SGHRS and CDR2 is YFSETQ. V was trimmed by 5 bases and J by 4 bases, leaving 15 bases between them. CDR3 nucleotide sequence: TGCGCCAGCAGGGATGGACTTATAGTAGAGACCCAGTACTTC. Translating it yields CASRDGLIVETQYF. The entire variable domain, with the rest obtained from reference TRBV5-1 and TRBJ2-5, is as follows: KAGVTQTPRYLIKTRGQQVTLSCSPISGHRSVSWYQQTPGQGLQFLFEYFSETQRNKGNFPGRFSGRQFSNSRSEMNVSTLELGDSALYLCASRDGLIVETQYFGPGTRLLVL.

The chain has TRBV7-9 and TRBJ1-4, with 7 bases matching TRBD1. The germline V gene has CDR1 SEHNR and CDR2 FQNEAQ (reference sequence). After removal of 1 base from V and 8 bases from J, the junction contained 4 bases not matched to a gene. The length of the CDR3 is 14 residues. The CDR3 nucleotides read TGTGCCAGCAGCTTAGTTGGGACAGTCGAAAAACTGTTTTTT. This sequence encodes CASSLVGTVEKLFF.

The gene calls are TRBV6-5 and TRBJ1-6; 9 bases match TRBD1. There are 15 residues in the CDR3. The V gene's germline CDR1 is MNHEY and CDR2 SVGAGI. Unmatched junction bases numbered 8, after V lost 6 bases and J lost 8 bases. CDR3 bases: TGTGCCAGCAGGGGGCCACAGGGGGCGGATTCACCCCTCCACTTT. It encodes CASRGPQGADSPLHF.